The 8 T cell receptor beta chains in this list originate from one sample, sequenced in a study of glioma-infiltrating T cells after dendritic cell vaccination. Some clones are missing from TCRdb's copy, which holds only in-frame ones; the method was immunoSEQ multiplex PCR. There are approximately 46,000 clones in the sample; roughly 90% occur only once, and roughly 5.3% lies in the top ten. Time point denoted: after dendritic cell vaccination, including at tumor progression/relapse. The starting material was blood, obtained after dendritic cell vaccination. The receptors derive from a human donor with glioblastoma.

This clone was found once. J is TRBJ1-3 and V is TRBV7-2, with 7 positions matching TRBD1. Germline lookup yields CDR1 SGHTA and CDR2 FQGNSA. V shed 4 bases and J 0 bases; nucleotides not matched to a gene: 9. This CDR3 region has 17 residues. This CDR3 reads CASSWTGQSTSGNTIYF. For the CDR3, the DNA is TGTGCCAGCAGCTGGACGGGACAGTCAACCTCTGGAAACACCATATATTTT. The entire variable domain, with the rest obtained from reference TRBV7-2 and TRBJ1-3, is as follows: GAGVSQSPSNKVTEKGKDVELRCDPISGHTALYWYRQSLGQGLEFLIYFQGNSAPDKSGLPSDRFSAERTGGSVSTLTIQRTQQEDSAVYLCASSWTGQSTSGNTIYFGEGSWLTVV.

The chain carries TRBV15 and TRBJ2-5; 7 nucleotides agree with TRBD2. Germline-derived CDR1 and CDR2 are LNHNV and YYDKDF (reference sequence). V lost 0 bases, J lost 1 base, and 14 bases stayed unmatched. This CDR3 comprises 19 residues. The CDR3 DNA follows: TGTGCCACCAGCAGAGATCTGGGCCCCAGGACTAGAACCCAAGAGACCCAGTACTTC. Its translation is CATSRDLGPRTRTQETQYF.

The CDR3 sequence is CASLGFYEQYF. For the CDR3, the DNA is TGTGCCAGCCTTGGCTTCTACGAGCAGTACTTC. This chain links TRBV11-2 with TRBJ2-7; the D is unclear. V lost 8 bases and J lost 3, with 8 bases in between. Germline V gene data show CDR1 as SGHAT and CDR2 as FQNNGV. CDR3 length: 11 residues. Looking up the rest from reference TRBV11-2 and TRBJ2-7 gives the full variable domain: EAGVAQSPRYKIIEKRQSVAFWCNPISGHATLYWYQQILGQGPKLLIQFQNNGVVDDSQLPKDRFSAERLKGVDSTLKIQPAKLEDSAVYLCASLGFYEQYFGPGTRLTVT.

The rearrangement uses TRBV2 and TRBJ2-7, with 7 nucleotides matching TRBD1. The trim removed 6 bases at V and 7 bases at J, leaving 0 bases unmatched. The germline V gene has CDR1 SNHLY and CDR2 FYNNEI. The CDR3 is made up of 10 amino acids. The CDR3 DNA follows: TGTGCCAGCAGGGGACAGGAGCAGTACTTC. It encodes CASRGQEQYF.

V usage is TRBV9 and J usage is TRBJ1-5; TRBD1 matches at 9 bases. Germline CDR1 is SGDLS and CDR2 is YYNGEE. V shed 2 bases and J 6 bases; nucleotides not matched to a gene: 6. CDR3 size: 15 residues. CDR3 DNA: TGTGCCAGCAGCGTCGGGACAGGGAATTTTCAGCCCCAGCATTTT. Translating gives CASSVGTGNFQPQHF.

The chain uses TRBV28 and TRBJ2-3; 7 bases line up with TRBD2. V shed 8 bases and J 0 bases; nucleotides not matched to a gene: 8. This CDR3 has 15 amino acids. Looked up from germline, CDR1 is MDHEN and CDR2 is SYDVKM. The CDR3 loop is CASEGRAGSTDTQYF. CDR3 nucleotide sequence: TGTGCCAGCGAGGGAAGAGCGGGAAGCACAGATACGCAGTATTTT.

V and J are TRBV28 and TRBJ1-2; D is unresolved. CDR3 length: 13 residues. V lost 7 bases and J 8 bases, leaving 17 bases between the germline ends. Germline V CDR1 and CDR2: MDHEN, SYDVKM. CDR3 coding DNA: TGTGCCAGCATCCGGGGTGTTACGGGGGGCTACACCTTC. Its translation is CASIRGVTGGYTF.

The sample holds one count of this clone. V gene TRBV28 combines with J gene TRBJ2-1, with 7 bases matching TRBD1. V lost 5 bases and J lost 0; bases outside the gene matches: 7. CDR3 length equals 16 residues. CDR1 and CDR2 (germline): MDHEN, SYDVKM. DNA for the CDR3: TGTGCCAGCAGTCTCCCGGGACAGACCTCCTACAATGAGCAGTTCTTC. Its translation: CASSLPGQTSYNEQFF.